Listed here are 4 T cell receptor beta chains from one sample, sequenced in a study of siplizumab effects on memory and regulatory T cells. The assay was immunoSEQ multiplex PCR, and TCRdb's table has in-frame clones only and misses some. The sample consists of 60,000 to 70,000 clones, over 75% of them appearing once. The sample comprised Tregs sorted from blood. The receptors come from a human donor in good health.

This clone was seen once. This chain joins TRBV9 and TRBJ1-1; weak D call: TRBD1 (5 bases). Germline V CDR1 and CDR2: SGDLS, YYNGEE. The CDR3 contains 14 residues. Trimming removed 0 bases at V and 1 base at J, with 7 bases between. This chain's CDR3 is CASSVDGGNTEAFF. CDR3 nucleotide sequence: TGTGCCAGCAGCGTAGATGGGGGGAACACTGAAGCTTTCTTT.

The V gene is TRBV19, the J gene TRBJ2-7; D is unresolved. CDR1 and CDR2 from the germline V gene are LNHDA and SQIVND (reference sequence). V shed 7 bases and J shed 0 bases, with 13 bases lying between them. This CDR3 region has 14 residues. CDR3 DNA sequence: TGTGCCAGTAAAAGTCGGCAGATCTCCTACGAGCAGTACTTC. Protein: CASKSRQISYEQYF.

V and J are TRBV5-4 and TRBJ2-5; TRBD2 agrees at 7 bases. V lost 0 bases and J lost 1; bases outside the gene matches: 3. The germline CDR1 and CDR2 sequences are SGHNT and YYREEE (reference sequence). This CDR3 contains 15 residues. The chain's CDR3 is CASSLDGRSQETQYF. The CDR3 bases are TGTGCCAGCAGCTTGGACGGGAGGAGCCAAGAGACCCAGTACTTC.

The genes are TRBV7-8 and TRBJ1-1; possibly TRBD1 for D (5 bases). This CDR3 is built from 16 residues. Trimming took 3 bases from V and 0 from J, leaving 14 bases between them. The germline CDR1 and CDR2 sequences are SGHVS and FQNEAQ. The CDR3 loop is CASSFRQTALNTEAFF. As DNA, the CDR3 is TGTGCCAGCAGCTTTAGACAGACCGCTTTGAACACTGAAGCTTTCTTT.